This is a list of T cell receptor beta chains from one sample in a study of early stage breast cancer tumors. Sequenced by immunoSEQ multiplex PCR; TCRdb stores in-frame clones only, minus some. The sample carries 20,000 to 25,000 clones, 60% to 85% recorded once. The specimen sequenced was blood. These receptors originate from a person between 55 and 69 years old with breast cancer. Each CDR3 is given with its conserved first and last residue. A D gene is named only where the DNA matches it firmly. A clone size is listed for some rows: how often the clone was seen (once, few, many), or a class if it is expanded.

abundance	j_gene	d_gene	v_gene	len	CDR3nt	CDR3aa
NA	TRBJ2-1	NA	TRBV6-5	15	TGTGCCAGCCATCAGGGTTTAAGCTCCTACAATGAGCAGTTCTTC	CASHQGLSSYNEQFF
NA	TRBJ1-5	NA	TRBV4-2	12	TGTGCCAGCAGCCAAGGGGGTCAGCCCCAGCATTTT	CASSQGGQPQHF
NA	TRBJ1-6	NA	TRBV5-1	16	TGCGCCAGCAGCTTGGAGAGTAGGTCCTATAATTCACCCCTCCACTTT	CASSLESRSYNSPLHF
NA	TRBJ2-3	TRBD2	TRBV7-9	15	TGTGCCAGCAGCATAGATAGCGGGGGCACAGATACGCAGTATTTT	CASSIDSGGTDTQYF
NA	TRBJ1-1	NA	TRBV30	14	TGTGCCTGGAGTGTAACTGCCTGGAACGCTGAAGCTTTCTTT	CAWSVTAWNAEAFF
NA	TRBJ1-2	NA	TRBV6-1	14	TGTGCCAGCAGTGAACATTGGGAGGGTAACGGCTACACCTTC	CASSEHWEGNGYTF
NA	TRBJ2-3	TRBD2	TRBV9	18	TGTGCCAGCAGCCCAGGGACTAGCGGGGGCTTCGGCACAGATACGCAGTATTTT	CASSPGTSGGFGTDTQYF
NA	TRBJ2-5	NA	TRBV9	14	TGTGCCAGCAGCGAGTCCTCGGGCGGGGAGACCCAGTACTTC	CASSESSGGETQYF
few	TRBJ1-1	TRBD1	TRBV14	15	TGTGCCAGCAGCCAACTGGGACAGGGACAGACTGAAGCTTTCTTT	CASSQLGQGQTEAFF
medium-sized	TRBJ2-4	TRBD2	TRBV9	17	TGTGCCAGCAGCGGGCTCGAACTAGCGGGGTCCAAAAACATTCAGTACTTC	CASSGLELAGSKNIQYF
once	TRBJ2-3	NA	TRBV2	14	TGTGCCAGCAGCGCAGACAGGTACACAGATACGCAGTATTTT	CASSADRYTDTQYF
NA	TRBJ1-1	NA	TRBV4-1	14	TGCGCCAGCAGCCAGGCCTTCGGCAGAGATGAAGCTTTCTTT	CASSQAFGRDEAFF
NA	TRBJ2-5	TRBD2	TRBV9	17	TGTGCCAGCAGCGTAGATGGACTAGCGGGGGGTTCAGAGACCCAGTACTTC	CASSVDGLAGGSETQYF
NA	TRBJ2-2	NA	TRBV2	14	TGTGCCAGCAGATGGGCAGCGAACACCGGGGAGCTGTTTTTT	CASRWAANTGELFF
NA	TRBJ2-5	NA	TRBV18	15	TGTGCCAGCTCACCTAGCATAGCGGGACAGGAGACCCAGTACTTC	CASSPSIAGQETQYF
once	TRBJ1-2	NA	TRBV27	18	TGTGCCAGCAGTTTCAGGACACCTCTTGGGCGAGCTAACTATGGCTACACCTTC	CASSFRTPLGRANYGYTF
NA	TRBJ2-5	NA	TRBV4-1	15	TGCGCCAGCAGCCAAATCAGGACACCTAAAGAGACCCAGTACTTC	CASSQIRTPKETQYF
NA	TRBJ1-3	TRBD1	TRBV19	14	TGTGCCTGCCCGAATACAGGGGCTGGAAACACCATATATTTT	CACPNTGAGNTIYF
NA	TRBJ1-1	NA	TRBV11-2	13	TGTGCCAGCAGCTTGGACGGGAACACTGAAGCTTTCTTT	CASSLDGNTEAFF
NA	TRBJ1-5	NA	TRBV6-5	13	TGTGCCAGCACCCTGGGGGGAGGACAGCCCCAGCATTTT	CASTLGGGQPQHF
NA	TRBJ2-7	NA	TRBV19	14	TGTGCCAGTAGTCTATCCCCCGGGGCCTACGAGCAGTACTTC	CASSLSPGAYEQYF
NA	TRBJ2-3	TRBD2	TRBV5-1	16	TGCGCCAGCAGCTTTCCTAGCGGGGGATACACAGATACGCAGTATTTT	CASSFPSGGYTDTQYF
NA	TRBJ2-1	NA	TRBV5-1	15	TGCGCCAGCAGCTTGGGGGGGAGTTCCTACAATGAGCAGTTCTTC	CASSLGGSSYNEQFF
NA	TRBJ1-2	NA	TRBV6-1	14	TGTGCCAGCAGTACCCCAGGGCGCGCTTGGGGCTACACCTTC	CASSTPGRAWGYTF
NA	TRBJ1-2	NA	TRBV11-2	12	TGTGCCAGCCGGTCGGGGGAGACGAGCTACACCTTC	CASRSGETSYTF
NA	TRBJ2-3	NA	TRBV5-6	15	TGTGCCAGCAGCTTGGGCGGATATAGCACAGATACGCAGTATTTT	CASSLGGYSTDTQYF
NA	TRBJ1-2	TRBD1	TRBV5-6	15	TGTGCCAGCAGCTTGGGCCCCACAGGGGGGCATGGCTACACCTTC	CASSLGPTGGHGYTF
NA	TRBJ1-1	NA	TRBV25-1	14	TGTGCCAGCAGTGACCGGAACAATTTCACTGAAGCTTTCTTT	CASSDRNNFTEAFF
NA	TRBJ2-3	NA	TRBV5-1	13	TGCGCCAGCAGCTTGGGGGTACTAGATACGCAGTATTTT	CASSLGVLDTQYF
NA	TRBJ2-1	TRBD1	TRBV4-1	14	TGCGCCAGCAGGAGGACAGGGGCATACAATGAGCAGTTCTTC	CASRRTGAYNEQFF
NA	TRBJ1-6	NA	TRBV6-5	16	TGTGCCAGCAGTTCCTCCCCGGACTTAATTAATTCACCCCTCCACTTT	CASSSSPDLINSPLHF
NA	TRBJ2-7	NA	TRBV4-1	16	TGCGCCAGCAGCCAAGAACCTGGGATCACTTCCTACGAGCAGTACTTC	CASSQEPGITSYEQYF
NA	TRBJ2-7	NA	TRBV5-6	14	TGTGCCAGCAGCTGGGCCCGGGGGCGCGCCGAGCAGTACTTC	CASSWARGRAEQYF
few	TRBJ1-1	TRBD1	TRBV5-1	13	TGCGCCAGCAGCCCGGGACAGGGGTATGGAGCTTTCTTT	CASSPGQGYGAFF
few	TRBJ1-4	TRBD1	TRBV6-1	15	TGTGCTTGTGGGGACAGGGGTTTTATAGGTGAAAAACTGTTTTTT	CACGDRGFIGEKLFF
NA	TRBJ1-1	TRBD1	TRBV5-1	15	TGCGCCAGCAGCCAGGGGGACGGGGGGGACACTGAAGCTTTCTTT	CASSQGDGGDTEAFF
NA	TRBJ2-1	NA	TRBV5-1	12	TGCGCCAGCAGGGTGGTCTACAATGAGCAGTTCTTC	CASRVVYNEQFF
NA	TRBJ2-3	TRBD2	TRBV6-1	13	TGTGCCAGCACACTAGCGGGAGCAGATACGCAGTATTTT	CASTLAGADTQYF